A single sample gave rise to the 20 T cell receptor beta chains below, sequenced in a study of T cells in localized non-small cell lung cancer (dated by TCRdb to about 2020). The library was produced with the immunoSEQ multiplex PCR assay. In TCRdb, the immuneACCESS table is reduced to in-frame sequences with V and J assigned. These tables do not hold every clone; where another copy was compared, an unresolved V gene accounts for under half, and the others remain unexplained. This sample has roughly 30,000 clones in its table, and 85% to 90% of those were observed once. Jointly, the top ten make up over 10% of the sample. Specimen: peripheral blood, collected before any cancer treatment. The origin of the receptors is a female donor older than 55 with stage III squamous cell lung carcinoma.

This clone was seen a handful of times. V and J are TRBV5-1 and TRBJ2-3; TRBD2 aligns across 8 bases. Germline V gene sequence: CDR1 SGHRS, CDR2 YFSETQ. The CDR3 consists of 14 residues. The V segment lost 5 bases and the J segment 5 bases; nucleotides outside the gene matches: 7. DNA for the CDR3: TGCGCCAGCAGTCAAAGCGGGGGCGAAGATACGCAGTATTTT. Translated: CASSQSGGEDTQYF.

CDR3 region: CASSETGLGDQPQHF. The CDR3 DNA sequence: TGTGCCAGCAGTGAGACAGGGCTCGGCGATCAGCCCCAGCATTTT. The chain couples TRBV27 to TRBJ1-5; 7 positions match TRBD1. J gave up 5 bases and V 5 bases, and 9 bases lay outside the gene matches. Germline-derived CDR1 and CDR2 are MNHEY and SMNVEV (reference sequence). The CDR3 covers 15 residues.

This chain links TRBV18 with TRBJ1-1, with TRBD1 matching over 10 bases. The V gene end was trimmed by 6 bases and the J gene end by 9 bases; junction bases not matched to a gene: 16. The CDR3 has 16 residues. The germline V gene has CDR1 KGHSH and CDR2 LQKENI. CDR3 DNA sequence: TGTGCCAGCTCTGGTCCGGGACAGGGGAGTATGCTTAAAGCTTTCTTT. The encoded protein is CASSGPGQGSMLKAFF. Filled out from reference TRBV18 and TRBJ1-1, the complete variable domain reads NAGVMQNPRHLVRRRGQEARLRCSPMKGHSHVYWYRQLPEEGLKFMVYLQKENIIDESGMPKERFSAEFPKEGPSILRIQQVVRGDSAAYFCASSGPGQGSMLKAFFGQGTRLTVV.

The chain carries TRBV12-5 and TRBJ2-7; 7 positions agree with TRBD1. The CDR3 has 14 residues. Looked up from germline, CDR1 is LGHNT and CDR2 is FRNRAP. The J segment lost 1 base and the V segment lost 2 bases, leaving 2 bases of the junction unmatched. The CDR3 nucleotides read TGTGCTAGTGGTTTGACAGGGGCGTCCTACGAGCAGTACTTC. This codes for CASGLTGASYEQYF.

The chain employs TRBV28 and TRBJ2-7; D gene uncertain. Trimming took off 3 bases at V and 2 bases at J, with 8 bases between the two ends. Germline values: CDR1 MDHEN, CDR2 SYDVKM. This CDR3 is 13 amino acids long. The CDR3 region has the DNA TGTGCCAGCAGTTTGGGCAGGCCCTACGAGCAGTACTTC. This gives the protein CASSLGRPYEQYF.

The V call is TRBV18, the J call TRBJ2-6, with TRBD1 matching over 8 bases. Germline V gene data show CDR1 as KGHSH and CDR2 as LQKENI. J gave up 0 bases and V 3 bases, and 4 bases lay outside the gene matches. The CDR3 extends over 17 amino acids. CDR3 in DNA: TGTGCCAGCTCACCGCAACAGGGGGGCTCTGGGGCCAACGTCCTGACTTTC. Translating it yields CASSPQQGGSGANVLTF.

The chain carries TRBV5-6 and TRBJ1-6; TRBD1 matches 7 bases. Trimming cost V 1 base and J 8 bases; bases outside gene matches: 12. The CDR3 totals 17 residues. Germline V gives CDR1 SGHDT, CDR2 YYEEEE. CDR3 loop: CASSLWGRRQGHSPLHF. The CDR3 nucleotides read TGTGCCAGCAGCTTGTGGGGTCGGAGACAGGGTCATTCACCCCTCCACTTT.

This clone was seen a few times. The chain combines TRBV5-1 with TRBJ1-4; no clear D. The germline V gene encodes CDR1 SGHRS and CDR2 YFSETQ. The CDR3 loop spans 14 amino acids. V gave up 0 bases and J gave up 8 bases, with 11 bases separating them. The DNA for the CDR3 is TGCGCCAGCAGCTTGGTTCCGGATTCGGAAAAACTGTTTTTT. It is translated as CASSLVPDSEKLFF.

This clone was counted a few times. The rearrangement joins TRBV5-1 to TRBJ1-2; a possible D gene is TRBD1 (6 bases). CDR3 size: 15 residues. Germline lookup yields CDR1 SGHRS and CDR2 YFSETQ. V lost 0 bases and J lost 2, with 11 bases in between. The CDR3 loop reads CASSLGQGLNYGYTF. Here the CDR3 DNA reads TGCGCCAGCAGCTTGGGGCAGGGGCTGAACTATGGCTACACCTTC.

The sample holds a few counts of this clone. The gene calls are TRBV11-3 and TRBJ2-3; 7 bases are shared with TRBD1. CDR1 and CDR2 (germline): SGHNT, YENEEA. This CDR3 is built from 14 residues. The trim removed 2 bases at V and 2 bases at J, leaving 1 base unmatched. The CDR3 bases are TGTGCCAGCAGCTTAAGGGGGCCCACAGATACGCAGTATTTT. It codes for CASSLRGPTDTQYF.

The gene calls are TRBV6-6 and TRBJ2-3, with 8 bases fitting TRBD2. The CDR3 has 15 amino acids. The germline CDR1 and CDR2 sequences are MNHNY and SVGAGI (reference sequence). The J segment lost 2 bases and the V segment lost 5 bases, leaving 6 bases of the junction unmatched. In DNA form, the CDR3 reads TGTGCCAGCAGTCGGGAGGGGCCCTTCACAGATACGCAGTATTTT. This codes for CASSREGPFTDTQYF.

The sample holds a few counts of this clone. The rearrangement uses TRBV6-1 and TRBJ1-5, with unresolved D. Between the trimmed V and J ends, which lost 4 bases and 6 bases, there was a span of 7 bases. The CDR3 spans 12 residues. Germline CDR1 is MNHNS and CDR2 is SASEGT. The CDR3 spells CASSGTAQPQHF. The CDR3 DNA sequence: TGTGCCAGCAGTGGGACGGCTCAGCCCCAGCATTTT.

CDR3 coding DNA: TGTGCCACCCTTGACCGAGCGCCATTCTCTGGAAACACCATATATTTT. The encoded protein is CATLDRAPFSGNTIYF. This chain joins TRBV19 and TRBJ1-3; D not resolved. This CDR3 contains 16 residues. Trimming cost V 10 bases and J 0 bases, with 19 bases left between them. Germline CDR1 reads LNHDA; CDR2 reads SQIVND (reference sequence).

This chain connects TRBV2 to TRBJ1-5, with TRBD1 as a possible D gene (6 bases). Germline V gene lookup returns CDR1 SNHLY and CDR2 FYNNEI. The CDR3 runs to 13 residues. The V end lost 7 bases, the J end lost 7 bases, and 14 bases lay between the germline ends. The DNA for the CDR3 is TGTGCCAGCAAGGAATCGGGGGGCCAGCCCCAGCATTTT. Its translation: CASKESGGQPQHF.

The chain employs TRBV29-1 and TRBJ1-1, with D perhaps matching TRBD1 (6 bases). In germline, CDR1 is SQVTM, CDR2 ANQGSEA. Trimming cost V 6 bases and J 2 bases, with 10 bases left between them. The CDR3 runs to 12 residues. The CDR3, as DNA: TGCAGCGTGGGGGGGGCCAACACTGAAGCTTTCTTT. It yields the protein CSVGGANTEAFF.

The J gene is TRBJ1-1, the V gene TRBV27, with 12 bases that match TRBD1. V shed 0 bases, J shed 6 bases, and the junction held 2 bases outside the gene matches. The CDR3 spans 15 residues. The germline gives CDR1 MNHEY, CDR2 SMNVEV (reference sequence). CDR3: CASSLSGQGAPEAFF. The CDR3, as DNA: TGTGCCAGCAGTTTATCGGGACAGGGGGCACCTGAAGCTTTCTTT.

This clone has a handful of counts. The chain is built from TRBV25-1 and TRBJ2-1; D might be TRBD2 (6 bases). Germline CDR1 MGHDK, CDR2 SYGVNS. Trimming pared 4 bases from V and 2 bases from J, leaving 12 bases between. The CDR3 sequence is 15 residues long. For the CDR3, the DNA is TGTGCCAGCAGTGGCGCGGGAAGAGCCTACAATGAGCAGTTCTTC. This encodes CASSGAGRAYNEQFF.

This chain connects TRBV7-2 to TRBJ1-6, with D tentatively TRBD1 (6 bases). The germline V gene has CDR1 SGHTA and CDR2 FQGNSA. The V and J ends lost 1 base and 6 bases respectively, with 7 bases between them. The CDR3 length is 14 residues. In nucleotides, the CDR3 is TGTGCCAGCAGCTTAGGGACAGCTAATTCACCCCTCCACTTT. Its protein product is CASSLGTANSPLHF. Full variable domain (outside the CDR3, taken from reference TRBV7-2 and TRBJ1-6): GAGVSQSPSNKVTEKGKDVELRCDPISGHTALYWYRQSLGQGLEFLIYFQGNSAPDKSGLPSDRFSAERTGGSVSTLTIQRTQQEDSAVYLCASSLGTANSPLHFGNGTRLTVT.

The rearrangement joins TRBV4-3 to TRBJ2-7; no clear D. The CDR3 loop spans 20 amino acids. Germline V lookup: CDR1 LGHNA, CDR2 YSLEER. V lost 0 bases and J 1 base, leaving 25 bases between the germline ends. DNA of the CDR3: TGCGCCAGCAGCCAAGATTATCTGAGGCCCTTGGGAACAGCGTCCTACGAGCAGTACTTC. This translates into CASSQDYLRPLGTASYEQYF.

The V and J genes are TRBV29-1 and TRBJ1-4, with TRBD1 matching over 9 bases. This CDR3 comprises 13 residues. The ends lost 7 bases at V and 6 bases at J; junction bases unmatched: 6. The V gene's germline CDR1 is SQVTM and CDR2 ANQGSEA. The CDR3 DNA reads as TGCAGCGCCCAACGGACAGGGGATGAAAAACTGTTTTTT. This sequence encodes CSAQRTGDEKLFF.